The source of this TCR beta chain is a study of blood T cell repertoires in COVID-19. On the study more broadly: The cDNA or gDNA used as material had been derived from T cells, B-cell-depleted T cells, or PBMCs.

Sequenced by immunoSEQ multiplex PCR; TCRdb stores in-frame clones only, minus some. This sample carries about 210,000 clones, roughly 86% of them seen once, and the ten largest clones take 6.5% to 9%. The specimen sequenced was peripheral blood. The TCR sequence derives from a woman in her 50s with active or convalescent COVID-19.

The CDR3 spells CASTLNGLAQSTDTQYF. The CDR3 DNA reads TGTGCCAGCACACTCAATGGGCTAGCGCAAAGCACAGATACGCAGTATTTT. The genes are TRBV28 and TRBJ2-3; D may be TRBD2 (6 bases). The length of the CDR3 is 17 residues. V shed 7 bases and J shed 0 bases, with 20 bases lying between them. Germline loops: CDR1 MDHEN, CDR2 SYDVKM.